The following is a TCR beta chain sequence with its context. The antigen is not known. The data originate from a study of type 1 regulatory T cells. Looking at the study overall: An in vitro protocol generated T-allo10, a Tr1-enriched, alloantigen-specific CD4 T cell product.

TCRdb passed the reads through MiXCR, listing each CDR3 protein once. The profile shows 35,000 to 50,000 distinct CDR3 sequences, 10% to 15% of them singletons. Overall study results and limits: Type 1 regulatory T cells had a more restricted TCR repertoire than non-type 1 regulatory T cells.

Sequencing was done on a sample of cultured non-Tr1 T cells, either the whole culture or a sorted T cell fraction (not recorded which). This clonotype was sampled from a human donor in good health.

As DNA, the CDR3 is TGTGCCAGCAGCTTAGAATGGACCAACTACAATGAGCAGTTCTTC. It specifies CASSLEWTNYNEQFF. The chain carries TRBV7-8 and TRBJ2-1; no clear D gene. V lost 1 base and J lost 3, with 10 bases in between. CDR1 and CDR2 from the germline V gene are SGHVS and FQNEAQ. The CDR3 is 15 amino acids.